The sequence of this T cell receptor (beta chain) was determined in a study of vaccination effects on CD4 cells after COVID-19. Notes on the study in general: Nearly all vaccine-induced clones in healthy recipients recognized only SARS-CoV-2.

ViraFEST used viral peptide pools to expand antigen-specific CD4+ T cells before sequencing. Once cultured for under 11 days, the cells underwent separation to obtain CD4+ T cells. Each person got two doses of an mRNA SARS-CoV-2 vaccine, BNT162b2 or mRNA-1273. The CDR3 sequence is 13 residues long. V was pared by 3 bases and J by 4 bases, with 9 bases between. The V gene's germline CDR1 is SEHNR and CDR2 FQNEAQ (reference sequence). Data came from immunoSEQ multiplex PCR; TCRdb stores just in-frame clones and leaves some out. The data contain 80,000 to 95,000 clones, around four fifths of them singletons. For this clone: What it binds is not known.

The chain combines TRBV7-9 with TRBJ1-1; no clear D gene. Material: CD4+ T cells from PBMCs cultured with HCoV-OC43 spike peptides, obtained after COVID-19 vaccination. The subset denotes: HCoV-OC43 spike overlapping peptide pool stimulation. The clonotype originates from a human donor who received a COVID-19 vaccine. CDR3 sequence reads: CASSFFPATEAFF. The CDR3 DNA is TGTGCCAGCAGCTTCTTCCCGGCCACTGAAGCTTTCTTT.